This record concerns one T cell receptor beta chain sequence. Its target is unknown. This PCR relied on a set of 60 Vbeta primers and 13 Jbeta primers. The repertoire was sequenced with immunoSEQ multiplex PCR; TCRdb's copy has only in-frame clones and lacks some. This sample has approximately 160,000 clones; roughly 85% occur once, and the top ten carry around 1.5%. The record originates from a study of cytomegalovirus exposure and HLA in healthy donors. Study results and caveats: For most subjects, TCR beta sequences were reported to predict HLA-A and HLA-B alleles with accuracy. More clonal expansion characterized HLA-associated TCR beta chains than equally common others in a later analysis.

The specimen was PBMCs. This receptor was identified in a male donor in good health and CMV-seronegative.

The CDR3 DNA follows: TGTGCCAGCAGCTTAGTCAGGACAGTCACAGATACGCAGTATTTT. Translation: CASSLVRTVTDTQYF. The chain has TRBV7-2 and TRBJ2-3, with D perhaps TRBD1 (6 bases). Germline V gene sequence: CDR1 SGHTA, CDR2 FQGNSA. Trimming cost V 1 base and J 2 bases, with 10 bases left between them. This CDR3 is built from 15 residues.